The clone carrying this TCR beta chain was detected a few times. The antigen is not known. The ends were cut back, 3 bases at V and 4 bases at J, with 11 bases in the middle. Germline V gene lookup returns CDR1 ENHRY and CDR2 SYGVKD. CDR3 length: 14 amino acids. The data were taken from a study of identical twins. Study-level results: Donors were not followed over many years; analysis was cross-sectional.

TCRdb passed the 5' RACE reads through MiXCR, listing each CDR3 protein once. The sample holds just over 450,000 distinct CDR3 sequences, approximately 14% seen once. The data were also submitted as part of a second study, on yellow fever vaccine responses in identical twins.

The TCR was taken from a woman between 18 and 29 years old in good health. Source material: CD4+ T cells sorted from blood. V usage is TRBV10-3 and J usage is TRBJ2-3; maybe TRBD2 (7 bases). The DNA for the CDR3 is TGTGCCATCAGTGACGGGGAGGGGGCAGATACGCAGTATTTT. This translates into CAISDGEGADTQYF.